This is a list of T cell receptor beta chains from one sample in a study of cytomegalovirus exposure and HLA in healthy donors. Profiling relied on immunoSEQ multiplex PCR, and the TCRdb table lists in-frame clones only, not all of them. The data show roughly 73,000 clones, roughly 94% seen once. Sequenced: PBMCs. These receptors all stem from a young man in good health and CMV-seropositive. Both conserved end residues are part of each CDR3. Each record gives: V gene, clone size, D gene, J gene, CDR3 DNA, CDR3 protein. The D gene is left open where the match is weak. Some rows have no size entry. The others give once, few or many, or a class for an expanded clone.

v_call: TRBV7-9
clone_size: -
d_call: TRBD2
j_call: TRBJ2-1
cdr3_nt: TGTGCCAGCAGCTGGGAGGGGACTAGCGGGAGTGAGCAGTTCTTC
cdr3_aa: CASSWEGTSGSEQFF

v_call: TRBV27
clone_size: few
d_call: TRBD2
j_call: TRBJ2-3
cdr3_nt: TGTGCCAGCAGACCTGGACTAGCGGGCTTAATGGAGTATTTT
cdr3_aa: CASRPGLAGLMEYF

v_call: TRBV6-5
clone_size: -
d_call: -
j_call: TRBJ1-2
cdr3_nt: TGTGCCAGCAGCACATCGGCGGGCTCGGGCTATGGCTACACCTTC
cdr3_aa: CASSTSAGSGYGYTF

v_call: TRBV7-9
clone_size: -
d_call: TRBD2
j_call: TRBJ2-1
cdr3_nt: TGTGCCAGCACCCACGGGGCGGGAGGGACCTTCATCAATGAGCAGTTCTTC
cdr3_aa: CASTHGAGGTFINEQFF

v_call: TRBV5-1
clone_size: -
d_call: TRBD2
j_call: TRBJ2-3
cdr3_nt: TGCGCCAGCAGCCCGGGCTTCAGGAACGCGGGAGGAGCAGATACGCAGTATTTT
cdr3_aa: CASSPGFRNAGGADTQYF

v_call: TRBV19
clone_size: -
d_call: TRBD1
j_call: TRBJ2-7
cdr3_nt: TGTGCCAGTAGCTCTATAGGGACAGGCTACTACGAGCAGTACTTC
cdr3_aa: CASSSIGTGYYEQYF

v_call: TRBV7-3
clone_size: -
d_call: TRBD1
j_call: TRBJ2-1
cdr3_nt: TGTGCCAGCAGCTCCTCACCCGGCAGGGGGAATGAGCAGTTCTTC
cdr3_aa: CASSSSPGRGNEQFF

v_call: TRBV6-5
clone_size: once
d_call: -
j_call: TRBJ2-7
cdr3_nt: TGTGCCAGCAGTTACGACTTTTCGCAGTACTTC
cdr3_aa: CASSYDFSQYF

v_call: TRBV29-1
clone_size: -
d_call: TRBD1
j_call: TRBJ1-2
cdr3_nt: TGCAGCGTCCCCGGGACAGGGGTGAATGGCTACACCTTC
cdr3_aa: CSVPGTGVNGYTF

v_call: TRBV5-4
clone_size: -
d_call: -
j_call: TRBJ2-1
cdr3_nt: TGTGCCAGCAGCTTAGGGAGTAGTGAGCAGTTCTTC
cdr3_aa: CASSLGSSEQFF

v_call: TRBV19
clone_size: -
d_call: -
j_call: TRBJ2-1
cdr3_nt: TGTGCCATCTCAAACAGGGGAGGTAATGAGCAGTTCTTC
cdr3_aa: CAISNRGGNEQFF

v_call: TRBV4-1
clone_size: -
d_call: -
j_call: TRBJ1-1
cdr3_nt: TGCGCCAGCAGCCAAGGCAGTGAAGCTTTCTTT
cdr3_aa: CASSQGSEAFF

v_call: TRBV4-1
clone_size: -
d_call: -
j_call: TRBJ2-7
cdr3_nt: TGCGCCAGCAGCCTTACCAGTCACTCCTACGAGCAGTACTTC
cdr3_aa: CASSLTSHSYEQYF

v_call: TRBV11-3
clone_size: -
d_call: -
j_call: TRBJ1-1
cdr3_nt: TGTGCCAGCAGCTTAGGAGGGGGACCGGCTGAAGCTTTCTTT
cdr3_aa: CASSLGGGPAEAFF

v_call: TRBV5-6
clone_size: -
d_call: -
j_call: TRBJ2-1
cdr3_nt: TGTGCCAGCAGCCCTGGACAGTTCTACAATGAGCAGTTCTTC
cdr3_aa: CASSPGQFYNEQFF